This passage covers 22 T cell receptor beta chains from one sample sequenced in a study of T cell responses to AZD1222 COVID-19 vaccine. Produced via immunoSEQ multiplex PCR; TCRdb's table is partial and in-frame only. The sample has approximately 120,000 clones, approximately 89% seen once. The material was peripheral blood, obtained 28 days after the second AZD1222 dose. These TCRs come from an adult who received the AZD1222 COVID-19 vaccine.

The chain's CDR3 is CASNRDPGGNQPQHF. CDR3 DNA sequence: TGTGCCAGCAACAGAGACCCGGGTGGCAATCAGCCCCAGCATTTT. J is TRBJ1-5 and V is TRBV6-6; no definite D call. The CDR3 spans 15 residues. Trimming removed 7 bases from V and 2 bases from J, with 15 bases in between. Germline V gene sequence: CDR1 MNHNY, CDR2 SVGAGI (reference sequence).

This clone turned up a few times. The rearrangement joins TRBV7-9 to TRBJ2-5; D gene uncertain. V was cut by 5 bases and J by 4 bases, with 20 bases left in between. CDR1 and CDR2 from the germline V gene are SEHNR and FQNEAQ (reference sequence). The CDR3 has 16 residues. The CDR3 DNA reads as TGTGCCAGCAGCCAGGAAGCCGCAGGTTGGGGAGAGACCCAGTACTTC. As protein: CASSQEAAGWGETQYF.

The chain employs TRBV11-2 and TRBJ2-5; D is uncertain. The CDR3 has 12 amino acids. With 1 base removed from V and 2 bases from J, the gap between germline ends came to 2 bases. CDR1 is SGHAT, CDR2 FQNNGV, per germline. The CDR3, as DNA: TGTGCCAGCAGCTTAGGACAAGAGACCCAGTACTTC. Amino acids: CASSLGQETQYF. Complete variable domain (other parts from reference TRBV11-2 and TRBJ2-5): EAGVAQSPRYKIIEKRQSVAFWCNPISGHATLYWYQQILGQGPKLLIQFQNNGVVDDSQLPKDRFSAERLKGVDSTLKIQPAKLEDSAVYLCASSLGQETQYFGPGTRLLVL.

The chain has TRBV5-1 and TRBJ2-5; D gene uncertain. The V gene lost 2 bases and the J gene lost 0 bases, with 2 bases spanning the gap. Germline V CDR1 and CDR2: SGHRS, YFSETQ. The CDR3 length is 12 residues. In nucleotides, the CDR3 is TGCGCCAGCAGCTTTGACCAAGAGACCCAGTACTTC. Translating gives CASSFDQETQYF.

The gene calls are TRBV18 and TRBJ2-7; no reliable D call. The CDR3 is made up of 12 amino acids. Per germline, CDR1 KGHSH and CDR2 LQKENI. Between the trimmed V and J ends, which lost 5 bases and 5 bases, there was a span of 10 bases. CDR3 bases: TGTGCCAGCTCAGGAGTGGGTAACGAGCAGTACTTC. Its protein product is CASSGVGNEQYF.

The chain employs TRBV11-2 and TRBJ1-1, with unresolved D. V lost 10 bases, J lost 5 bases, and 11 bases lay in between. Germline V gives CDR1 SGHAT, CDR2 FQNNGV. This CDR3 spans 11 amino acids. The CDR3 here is CATQLGTEAFF. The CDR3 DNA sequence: TGTGCCACCCAGTTGGGTACTGAAGCTTTCTTT. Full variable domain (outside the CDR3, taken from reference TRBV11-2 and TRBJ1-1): EAGVAQSPRYKIIEKRQSVAFWCNPISGHATLYWYQQILGQGPKLLIQFQNNGVVDDSQLPKDRFSAERLKGVDSTLKIQPAKLEDSAVYLCATQLGTEAFFGQGTRLTVV.

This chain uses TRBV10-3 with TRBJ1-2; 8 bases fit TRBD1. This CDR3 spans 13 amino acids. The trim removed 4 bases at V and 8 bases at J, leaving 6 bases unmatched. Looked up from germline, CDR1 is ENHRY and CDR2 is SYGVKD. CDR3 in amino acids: CAISAGTGGGYTF. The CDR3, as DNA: TGTGCCATCAGTGCCGGGACAGGCGGGGGCTACACCTTC.

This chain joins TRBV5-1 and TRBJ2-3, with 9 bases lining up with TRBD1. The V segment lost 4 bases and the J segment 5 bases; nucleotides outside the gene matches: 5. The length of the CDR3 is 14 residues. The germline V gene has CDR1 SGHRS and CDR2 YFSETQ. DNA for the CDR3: TGCGCCAGCAGCCCCCGACAGGGGGGAGATACGCAGTATTTT. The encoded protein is CASSPRQGGDTQYF.

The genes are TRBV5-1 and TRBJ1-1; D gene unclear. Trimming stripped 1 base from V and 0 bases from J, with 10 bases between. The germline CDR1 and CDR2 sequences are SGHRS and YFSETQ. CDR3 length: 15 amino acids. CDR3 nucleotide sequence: TGCGCCAGCAGCTTGTACTACATTATGAACACTGAAGCTTTCTTT. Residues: CASSLYYIMNTEAFF.

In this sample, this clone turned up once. The CDR3 DNA is TGTGCCAGTAGACGGGCAGGGGGCGCATATGGGGCCAACGTCCTGACTTTC. As protein: CASRRAGGAYGANVLTF. V is TRBV19 and J is TRBJ2-6, with 8 bases lining up with TRBD1. CDR1 LNHDA and CDR2 SQIVND come from the germline V gene (reference sequence). This CDR3 comprises 17 residues. The ends lost 6 bases at V and 3 bases at J; junction bases unmatched: 10.

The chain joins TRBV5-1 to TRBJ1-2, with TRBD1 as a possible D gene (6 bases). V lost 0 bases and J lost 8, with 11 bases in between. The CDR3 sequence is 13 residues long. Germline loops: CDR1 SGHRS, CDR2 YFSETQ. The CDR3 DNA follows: TGCGCCAGCAGCTTGGGCGGGGGCGCAGGCTACACCTTC. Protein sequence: CASSLGGGAGYTF. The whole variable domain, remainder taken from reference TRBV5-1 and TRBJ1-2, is KAGVTQTPRYLIKTRGQQVTLSCSPISGHRSVSWYQQTPGQGLQFLFEYFSETQRNKGNFPGRFSGRQFSNSRSEMNVSTLELGDSALYLCASSLGGGAGYTFGSGTRLTVV.

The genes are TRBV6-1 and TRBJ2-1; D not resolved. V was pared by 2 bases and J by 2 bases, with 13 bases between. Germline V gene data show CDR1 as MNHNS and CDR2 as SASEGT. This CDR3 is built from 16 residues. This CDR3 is CASSESTSLTYNEQFF. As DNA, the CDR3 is TGTGCCAGCAGTGAATCGACCTCCCTTACCTACAATGAGCAGTTCTTC.

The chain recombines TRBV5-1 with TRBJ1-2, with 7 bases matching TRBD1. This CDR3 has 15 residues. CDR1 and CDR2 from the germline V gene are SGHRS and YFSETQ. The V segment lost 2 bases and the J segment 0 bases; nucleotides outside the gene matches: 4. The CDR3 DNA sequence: TGCGCCAGCAGCTTCCGGGACAGAGCTAACTATGGCTACACCTTC. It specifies CASSFRDRANYGYTF.

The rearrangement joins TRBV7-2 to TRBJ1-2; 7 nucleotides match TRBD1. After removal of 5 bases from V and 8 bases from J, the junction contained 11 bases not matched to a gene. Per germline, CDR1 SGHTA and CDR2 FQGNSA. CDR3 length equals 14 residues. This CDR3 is CASSTDRTAGGYTF. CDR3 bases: TGTGCCAGCAGCACGGACAGGACGGCGGGAGGCTACACCTTC. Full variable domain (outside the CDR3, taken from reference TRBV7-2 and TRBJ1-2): GAGVSQSPSNKVTEKGKDVELRCDPISGHTALYWYRQSLGQGLEFLIYFQGNSAPDKSGLPSDRFSAERTGGSVSTLTIQRTQQEDSAVYLCASSTDRTAGGYTFGSGTRLTVV.

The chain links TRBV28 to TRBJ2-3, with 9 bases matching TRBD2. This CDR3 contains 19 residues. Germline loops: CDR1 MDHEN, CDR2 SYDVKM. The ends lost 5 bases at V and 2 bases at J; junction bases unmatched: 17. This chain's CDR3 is CASSPSGPQRGDLTDTQYF. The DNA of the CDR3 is TGTGCCAGCAGTCCCTCAGGCCCCCAGCGGGGGGACCTCACAGATACGCAGTATTTT.

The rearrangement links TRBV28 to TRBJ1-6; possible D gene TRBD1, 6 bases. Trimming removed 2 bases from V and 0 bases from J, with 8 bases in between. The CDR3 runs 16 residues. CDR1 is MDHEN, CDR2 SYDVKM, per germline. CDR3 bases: TGTGCCAGCAGTTTACGGACAGACTCCTATAATTCACCCCTCCACTTT. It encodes CASSLRTDSYNSPLHF.

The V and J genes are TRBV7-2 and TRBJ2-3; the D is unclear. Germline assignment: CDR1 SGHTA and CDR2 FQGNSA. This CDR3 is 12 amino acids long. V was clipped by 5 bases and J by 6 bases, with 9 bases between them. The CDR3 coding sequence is TGTGCCAGCAGCCCTAGAGCGGATACGCAGTATTTT. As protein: CASSPRADTQYF.

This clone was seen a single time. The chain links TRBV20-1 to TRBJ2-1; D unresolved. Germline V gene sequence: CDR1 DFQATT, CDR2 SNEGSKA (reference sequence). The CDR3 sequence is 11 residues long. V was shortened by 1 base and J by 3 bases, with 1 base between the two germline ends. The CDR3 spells CSARVYNEQFF. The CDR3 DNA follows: TGCAGTGCTAGAGTCTACAATGAGCAGTTCTTC.

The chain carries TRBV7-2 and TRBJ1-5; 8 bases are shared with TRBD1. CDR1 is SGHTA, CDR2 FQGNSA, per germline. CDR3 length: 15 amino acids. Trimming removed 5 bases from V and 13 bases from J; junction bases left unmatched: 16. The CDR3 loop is CASSLRGQALKFQHF. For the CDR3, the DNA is TGTGCCAGCAGCCTGAGGGGACAGGCGCTGAAATTTCAGCATTTT.

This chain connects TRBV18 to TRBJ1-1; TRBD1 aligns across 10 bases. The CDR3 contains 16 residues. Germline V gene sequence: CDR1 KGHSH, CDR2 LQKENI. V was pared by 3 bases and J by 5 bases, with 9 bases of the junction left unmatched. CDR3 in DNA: TGTGCCAGCTCACCTACCGGGACAGGGGTAGGGACTGAAGCTTTCTTT. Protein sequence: CASSPTGTGVGTEAFF.

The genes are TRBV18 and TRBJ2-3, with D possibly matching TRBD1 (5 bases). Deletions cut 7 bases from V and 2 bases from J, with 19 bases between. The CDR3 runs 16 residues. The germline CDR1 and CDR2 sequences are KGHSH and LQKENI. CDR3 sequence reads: CASLKELQAYTDTQYF. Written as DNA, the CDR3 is TGTGCCAGCTTGAAAGAACTACAGGCTTACACAGATACGCAGTATTTT.

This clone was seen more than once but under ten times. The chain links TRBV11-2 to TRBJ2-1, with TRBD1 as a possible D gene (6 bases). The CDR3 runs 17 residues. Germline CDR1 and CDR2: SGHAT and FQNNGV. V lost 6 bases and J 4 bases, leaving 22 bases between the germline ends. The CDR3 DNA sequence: TGTGCCAGCAGACCTCGACTCCGGGACATCCAATACAATGAGCAGTTCTTC. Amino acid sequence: CASRPRLRDIQYNEQFF.